One sample yielded the 8 T cell receptor beta chains listed below, sequenced in a study of T cells in Graves' hyperthyroidism and ophthalmopathy. Amplified regions were TCR beta CDR3 sequences from RNA transcripts. TCR CDR3 regions were first amplified by RT-PCR with HTBI primers. TCRdb fed the multiplex PCR reads into MiXCR, producing one record per CDR3 protein. The table has approximately 570,000 distinct CDR3 sequences, just under 20% seen once. Sequenced material: blood. The receptors originated from a man aged 35-49 years with Graves' ophthalmopathy.

J is TRBJ2-6 and V is TRBV6-2 or TRBV6-3, with a tentative D call TRBD2 (6 bases). The CDR3 runs to 17 residues. Germline V gene data show CDR1 as MNHEY and CDR2 as SVGEGT. Trimming removed 0 bases from V and 4 bases from J, with 13 bases in between. CDR3 region: CASSYSFGGGGANVLTF. CDR3 in DNA: TGTGCCAGCAGTTACTCGTTCGGGGGTGGCGGGGCCAACGTCCTGACTTTC.

Of note for this clonotype: Possible read error: a much larger clone is one base away. V and J are TRBV20-1 and TRBJ2-1; D is undetermined. The CDR3 consists of 12 residues. The V and J ends lost 3 bases and 4 bases respectively, with 7 bases between them. Germline loops: CDR1 DFQATT, CDR2 SNEGSKA (reference sequence). The CDR3 loop is CSASERYNEQFF. The CDR3 region has the DNA TGCAGTGCTAGCGAACGGTACAATGAGCAGTTCTTC.

A word on this clonotype: A much more abundant neighbour one base away suggests this may be a read error. The chain links TRBV7-8 to TRBJ2-3; D is uncertain. Germline V gene sequence: CDR1 SGHVS, CDR2 FQNEAQ. Trimming pared 6 bases from V and 1 base from J, leaving 11 bases between. CDR3 length equals 14 residues. CDR3 nucleotide sequence: TGTGCCAGCAGTGCCTTCCTAGGCACAGATACGCAGTATTTT. The encoded protein is CASSAFLGTDTQYF.

On this clonotype itself: This could be a read error, since a much larger clone is one nucleotide away. The V gene is TRBV7-8, the J gene TRBJ1-1; 8 bases match TRBD1. CDR3 size: 18 residues. Germline V lookup: CDR1 SGHVS, CDR2 FQNEAQ. CDR3 bases: TGTGCCAGCAGCAAATATACTGCAGGGGGCAGCCTGAACACTGAAGCTCTCTTT. It codes for CASSKYTAGGSLNTEALF.

In its sample, this clonotype was seen many times. The chain links TRBV7-2 to TRBJ2-1; 8 bases fit TRBD2. Germline V lookup: CDR1 SGHTA, CDR2 FQGNSA. The junction had 7 bases not matched to a gene; V was cut back by 5 bases and J by 4 bases. CDR3 length: 15 amino acids. The CDR3 here is CASSQTSELYNEQFF. The CDR3 region has the DNA TGTGCCAGCAGCCAGACTAGCGAGCTATACAATGAGCAGTTCTTC.

This clonotype appeared many times. The CDR3 reads CASSLGGGSGYGYTF. The CDR3, as DNA: TGTGCCAGCAGCCTCGGAGGGGGCTCGGGCTATGGCTACACCTTC. The rearrangement joins TRBV13 to TRBJ1-2; TRBD1 matches at 7 bases. Losses at the gene ends were 5 bases for V and 4 bases for J; bases not matched to a gene: 10. This CDR3 region has 15 residues. The germline gives CDR1 PRHDT, CDR2 FYEKMQ (reference sequence).

This clonotype occurred many times. The chain is built from TRBV7-9 and TRBJ2-1, with TRBD2 identical over 8 bases. Per germline, CDR1 SEHNR and CDR2 FQNEAQ (reference sequence). Losses at the gene ends were 11 bases for V and 7 bases for J; bases not matched to a gene: 16. This CDR3 is 15 amino acids long. CDR3 DNA: TGTGCCCTCCCGGGGCCGGGAGGGTTGTATAATGAGCAGTTCTTC. Residues: CALPGPGGLYNEQFF.

This chain uses TRBV6-1 with TRBJ2-1; 9 bases are a match to TRBD1. The V gene's germline CDR1 is MNHNS and CDR2 SASEGT. This CDR3 has 16 amino acids. The V gene end was trimmed by 5 bases and the J gene end by 7 bases; junction bases not matched to a gene: 12. The CDR3, as DNA: TGTGCCAGCAGTTTACCGGGACAGGGATATTTGAATGAGCAGTTCTTC. Translation gives CASSLPGQGYLNEQFF.